In its sample, the clone carrying this TCR beta chain was seen many times. Its antigen is unidentified. The investigators amplified TCR beta CDR3 regions from RNA transcripts. Initially, a first-round RT-PCR of the TCR CDR3 employed the HTBI primer set. MiXCR, run by TCRdb on the multiplex PCR reads, gives a single entry per CDR3 protein. The sample has about 290,000 distinct CDR3 sequences; over 12% are singletons. The study collected blood at first hyperthyroidism diagnosis, before any ophthalmopathy symptoms arose. This record belongs to a study of T cells in Graves' hyperthyroidism and ophthalmopathy. Across the whole study: Peripheral blood sampling occurred at initial diagnosis, before any treatment.

Findings and caveats of the study: Most thyroid clonotypes with frequency above 0.001 were detected in blood.

V was pared by 8 bases and J by 6 bases, with 11 bases between. In germline, CDR1 is SNHLY, CDR2 FYNNEI. This CDR3 is 12 amino acids long. The TCR originated in a woman aged 45-65 years with Graves' hyperthyroidism that later progressed to Graves' ophthalmopathy. Sample: blood. The gene calls are TRBV2 and TRBJ1-5, with D perhaps TRBD1 (5 bases). Here the CDR3 DNA reads TGTGCCAGCGGGGGGACGGGTCAGCCCCAGCATTTT. Translation gives CASGGTGQPQHF.